The 24 T cell receptor beta chains listed next were all sequenced from one sample in a study of beta chain features in type 1 diabetes. What was sequenced were expressed TCRB transcripts, since all of the isolated RNA had been reverse transcribed. Using immunoSEQ multiplex PCR, the repertoire was profiled, and TCRdb retains in-frame clones only, with some absent. The repertoire holds around 300,000 clones, with 9.5% to 12% as singletons. What was sequenced was naive CD4+ T cells from blood. These receptors came from a woman aged 25 to 45 in good health.

This clone appeared a few times. The chain uses TRBV7-2 and TRBJ2-5; 7 nucleotides agree with TRBD1. The germline V gene has CDR1 SGHTA and CDR2 FQGNSA. V shed 5 bases, J shed 4 bases, and the junction held 13 bases outside the gene matches. The CDR3 has 16 residues. The CDR3 DNA is TGTGCCAGCAGCCCGAACCGACAGGGCAAGGGAGAGACCCAGTACTTC. Protein sequence: CASSPNRQGKGETQYF.

This clone was counted only a few times. The germline gene is not matched at one end of the junction; a read error may be the cause. This rearrangement joins TRBV5-4 to TRBJ1-2, with a weak D call TRBD1 (5 bases). The germline gives CDR1 SGHNT, CDR2 YYREEE (reference sequence). This CDR3 contains 13 residues. CDR3 DNA: TGCGCCAGCAGCCAGGGCGCTGTAACAGGCTACACCTTC. Its translation is CASSQGAVTGYTF.

This clone came up a few times. V usage is TRBV5-1 and J usage is TRBJ1-1; D perhaps matches TRBD1 (5 bases). CDR3 size: 13 residues. Trimming cost V 5 bases and J 3 bases, with 11 bases left between them. Germline V gene lookup returns CDR1 SGHRS and CDR2 YFSETQ. Here the CDR3 DNA reads TGCGCCAGCAGTCCCCAGGGCTACACTGAAGCTTTCTTT. Its protein is CASSPQGYTEAFF.

This chain uses TRBV9 with TRBJ2-5, with D possibly being TRBD2 (6 bases). CDR1 and CDR2 (germline): SGDLS, YYNGEE. The CDR3 is 20 amino acids. Trimming pared 0 bases from V and 0 bases from J, leaving 24 bases between. The chain's CDR3 is CASSVAIGGNVGSYQETQYF. CDR3 sequence (DNA): TGTGCCAGCAGCGTAGCTATTGGGGGGAATGTAGGCAGCTACCAAGAGACCCAGTACTTC.

This chain uses TRBV5-6 with TRBJ1-1; 7 bases match TRBD1. The CDR3 totals 15 residues. Looked up from germline, CDR1 is SGHDT and CDR2 is YYEEEE. V dropped 3 bases and J dropped 4; count of bases not matched to a gene: 9. The CDR3: CASSYSQGRGTEAFF. CDR3 in DNA: TGTGCCAGCAGCTATTCACAGGGGAGAGGCACTGAAGCTTTCTTT.

This clone has ten or more counts. The V gene is TRBV29-1, the J gene TRBJ2-1; no firm D call. V lost 7 bases and J 7 bases, leaving 14 bases between the germline ends. In germline, CDR1 is SQVTM, CDR2 ANQGSEA. The length of the CDR3 is 12 residues. The CDR3 nucleotides are TGCAGCGCCGGGTCCCCCGGGAATGAGCAGTTCTTC. As protein: CSAGSPGNEQFF.

The CDR3 here is CASWEGSQGIDTQYF. The CDR3 DNA sequence: TGTGCCAGCTGGGAAGGCAGTCAGGGTATAGATACGCAGTATTTT. This sequence joins TRBV6-5 and TRBJ2-3; maybe TRBD1 (5 bases). The germline gives CDR1 MNHEY, CDR2 SVGAGI. The CDR3 has 15 residues. V lost 8 bases to trimming and J lost 5 bases, with 20 bases between them.

This clone was observed a handful of times. Written as DNA, the CDR3 is TGTGCCAGCAGCTTTTTGGGGGCGCATGAGCAGTACTTC. It codes for CASSFLGAHEQYF. V is TRBV11-2 and J is TRBJ2-7; a weak D match, TRBD1 (6 bases). This CDR3 is 13 amino acids long. Looked up from germline, CDR1 is SGHAT and CDR2 is FQNNGV. V was shortened by 3 bases and J by 7 bases, with 13 bases between the two germline ends.

The chain joins TRBV29-1 to TRBJ2-4; a weak D match, TRBD2 (5 bases). The CDR3 is 13 amino acids. V lost 4 bases to trimming and J lost 0 bases, with 7 bases between them. From germline, CDR1 is SQVTM and CDR2 ANQGSEA. The CDR3 is CSVGGLAKNIQYF. The CDR3 DNA reads TGCAGCGTTGGAGGACTAGCCAAAAACATTCAGTACTTC.

This clone was counted only a few times. J is TRBJ2-5 and V is TRBV4-1; a possible D gene is TRBD1 (6 bases). The germline gives CDR1 MGHRA, CDR2 YSYEKL. With 6 bases removed from V and 5 bases from J, the gap between germline ends came to 25 bases. This CDR3 has 17 amino acids. The CDR3 sequence is CASRHSFPGQLSETQYF. CDR3 DNA: TGCGCCAGCAGACACAGTTTCCCCGGACAGTTATCGGAGACCCAGTACTTC.

This clone was found a few times. This chain joins TRBV6-1 and TRBJ2-2; TRBD1 is a possible D gene (6 bases). Trimming pared 4 bases from V and 8 bases from J, leaving 11 bases between. The germline V gene has CDR1 MNHNS and CDR2 SASEGT. The length of the CDR3 is 13 residues. CDR3 sequence reads: CASSAQGGGELFF. In DNA, the CDR3 is TGTGCCAGCAGTGCACAGGGTGGTGGGGAGCTGTTTTTT.

This clone was counted a few times. This chain joins TRBV9 and TRBJ2-1; 10 bases are a match to TRBD1. The CDR3 totals 12 residues. Germline CDR1 reads SGDLS; CDR2 reads YYNGEE. V dropped 3 bases and J dropped 15; count of bases not matched to a gene: 6. The CDR3 nucleotides are TGTGCCAGCAGCGGCGGGACAGGGGTTGGGTTCTTC. Protein product: CASSGGTGVGFF.

The V and J genes are TRBV4-3 and TRBJ2-7, with 7 bases that match TRBD2. The CDR3 is 14 amino acids. The germline gives CDR1 LGHNA, CDR2 YSLEER. The trim removed 0 bases at V and 4 bases at J, leaving 3 bases unmatched. The CDR3 loop reads CASSQDPGRYEQYF. The CDR3 DNA is TGCGCCAGCAGCCAAGATCCCGGGAGGTACGAGCAGTACTTC.

In its sample, this clone was seen a few times. J is TRBJ2-1 and V is TRBV5-1; TRBD1 agrees at 11 bases. The length of the CDR3 is 15 residues. Germline trimming cut 4 bases from V and 6 bases from J; bases unmatched to any gene: 6. CDR1 and CDR2 from the germline V gene are SGHRS and YFSETQ. The CDR3 DNA reads as TGCGCCAGCAGCCTCGGGACAGGGGGATTCAATGAGCAGTTCTTC. Encoded protein: CASSLGTGGFNEQFF.

The V and J genes are TRBV5-1 and TRBJ2-7, with D uncertain. The CDR3 has 16 amino acids. CDR1 is SGHRS and CDR2 is YFSETQ in the germline V gene. V lost 0 bases, J lost 1 base, and 14 bases lay in between. The DNA for the CDR3 is TGCGCCAGCAGCTTGGGACACAAACTGGCGTCCTACGAGCAGTACTTC. Its translation is CASSLGHKLASYEQYF.

V and J are TRBV7-3 and TRBJ2-1, with 9 nucleotides matching TRBD2. The CDR3 has 16 residues. CDR1 is SGHTA, CDR2 FQGTGA, per germline. V lost 2 bases, J lost 5 bases, and 7 bases stayed unmatched. The CDR3 sequence is CASSLLAGGFNNEQFF. For the CDR3, the DNA is TGTGCCAGCAGCTTATTGGCGGGAGGGTTCAACAATGAGCAGTTCTTC.

This rearrangement joins TRBV28 to TRBJ2-3; TRBD2 agrees at 9 bases. Germline loops: CDR1 MDHEN, CDR2 SYDVKM. CDR3 size: 14 residues. Trimming took 7 bases from V and 2 from J; bases not matched to a gene: 4. CDR3: CASIAGGVTDTQYF. The CDR3 DNA reads TGTGCCAGCATTGCGGGAGGGGTCACAGATACGCAGTATTTT.

The CDR3 region has the DNA TGTGCCAGCAGCGTAGAACCAGGTTTAACAGGTTACGAGCAGTACTTC. This codes for CASSVEPGLTGYEQYF. The chain couples TRBV9 to TRBJ2-7; maybe TRBD1 (5 bases). Deletions cut 0 bases from V and 4 bases from J, with 17 bases between. The CDR3 is made up of 16 amino acids. Germline V CDR1 and CDR2: SGDLS, YYNGEE.

This clone turned up a few times. V gene TRBV15 combines with J gene TRBJ1-2; D might be TRBD1 (6 bases). Germline V gene data show CDR1 as LNHNV and CDR2 as YYDKDF (reference sequence). V lost 4 bases and J 9 bases, leaving 21 bases between the germline ends. This CDR3 is 15 amino acids long. The CDR3 sequence: CATSTLLDSSSSYTF. CDR3 sequence (DNA): TGTGCCACCAGCACATTACTGGACAGTTCGAGTAGCTACACCTTC.

This clone was observed a few times. The rearrangement joins TRBV5-8 to TRBJ2-1, with TRBD2 matching over 16 bases. Germline CDR1 and CDR2: SGHTS and YDEGEE. J gave up 15 bases and V 5 bases, and 14 bases lay outside the gene matches. CDR3 size: 16 residues. The CDR3 nucleotides read TGTGCCAGCAGACTCCCTGGGACTAGCGGGAGGGTCCTGACGTTCTTC. Encoded protein: CASRLPGTSGRVLTFF.

This chain joins TRBV29-1 and TRBJ1-1, with a possible D match to TRBD1 (6 bases). Germline CDR1 and CDR2: SQVTM and ANQGSEA. The V end lost 6 bases, the J end lost 1 base, and 18 bases lay between the germline ends. The CDR3 consists of 15 residues. This chain's CDR3 is CSVTTRQASNTEAFF. CDR3 in DNA: TGCAGCGTCACGACCCGACAGGCTTCGAACACTGAAGCTTTCTTT.

This clone was seen a handful of times. The chain joins TRBV9 to TRBJ2-2, with 7 bases fitting TRBD2. V gave up 2 bases and J gave up 6 bases; unmatched junction bases: 7. Germline V gene sequence: CDR1 SGDLS, CDR2 YYNGEE. CDR3 length: 15 residues. The CDR3 here is CASSVGEGQSGELFF. CDR3 nucleotide sequence: TGTGCCAGCAGCGTGGGGGAGGGCCAGTCCGGGGAGCTGTTTTTT. Supplemented by reference TRBV9 and TRBJ2-2, the full variable domain reads DSGVTQTPKHLITATGQRVTLRCSPRSGDLSVYWYQQSLDQGLQFLIQYYNGEERAKGNILERFSAQQFPDLHSELNLSSLELGDSALYFCASSVGEGQSGELFFGEGSRLTVL.

This clone was picked up a small number of times. The chain is built from TRBV29-1 and TRBJ2-5; D possibly corresponds to TRBD1 (6 bases). The CDR3 is 13 amino acids. In germline, CDR1 is SQVTM, CDR2 ANQGSEA. Trimming left V 3 bases short and J 5 bases short, with 13 bases between. The CDR3 reads CSVDGQRRETQYF. CDR3 DNA: TGCAGCGTTGATGGACAGAGGCGTGAGACCCAGTACTTC.

This clone was seen only a few times. V and J are TRBV4-3 and TRBJ1-5; D ambiguous. Deletions cut 0 bases from V and 0 bases from J, with 12 bases between. CDR3 length equals 17 residues. Looked up from germline, CDR1 is LGHNA and CDR2 is YSLEER. Here the CDR3 reads CASSQDRTEISNQPQHF. CDR3 nucleotide sequence: TGCGCCAGCAGCCAAGATCGCACAGAGATTAGCAATCAGCCCCAGCATTTT.